Described below is a single TCR beta chain sequence and its context. This clone was counted only a few times. Its antigen specificity is not known. Base quality data are lacking; no much larger clone is found one base away. From each donor, a single peripheral blood sample of 100 to 150 mL on average was drawn into heparinised tubes. Using a panel that included CD45RO, CCR7, CD25, CD127, CD95 and CD27, naive, central memory, regulatory and stem cell-like memory CD4+ T cells were sorted on a BD FACSAria II. All sorted populations exceeded 95% purity. PBMCs were separated immediately by Lymphoprep density gradient centrifugation and were stained directly, without being cultured. So that batch effects would be minimized, each experiment stained and sorted samples in pairs, pairing one healthy donor with one patient. The entire isolated RNA was reverse transcribed using the High Capacity cDNA Reverse Transcription Kit, and thus expressed TCRB transcripts were sequenced. Naive, central memory and regulatory T cell samples underwent deep immunoSEQ sequencing, averaging around 3.7 million total reads per sample. Sorted cells were lysed in RLT buffer, and RNA was extracted using DNase-treated RNeasy Micro or Mini kits according to cell number. To prevent cross-contamination, every cell subset was processed on its own, while patient and healthy donor samples were processed together. The immunoSEQ multiplex PCR was used to amplify TCRB sequences from cDNA, generating 87-bp fragments that spanned the CDR3 region. Sequencing of the amplicons was performed on the Illumina HiSeq platform. Per the source publication's procedure: Synthetic template baselines were used to correct PCR bias computationally, reads within Hamming distance 2 were collapsed together, and singletons that could not be merged were discarded. By aligning reads against IMGT, V, D and J genes, CDR3 length, and insertions or deletions at six rearrangement sites were assigned. Within each subset, clonotype counts were normalized to the number of sorted cells before true diversity and Gini coefficients were calculated with the tcR R package. The overlap coefficient, calculated on TCRB nucleotide sequences, was used to quantify repertoire sharing. TCRdb holds this immuneACCESS table with in-frame rearrangements only. Some clones are missing; in checked studies, unresolved V genes explain under half, and the rest has no known cause. D and trimming come from the DNA, and the V and J calls and clone size come from that table. A total of over 150,000 clones appear in this sample, roughly 8% of them only once. Under 0.6% of the sample lies in the top ten.

The entry originates in a study of beta chain features in type 1 diabetes (dated by TCRdb to 2016 to 2019). Concerning the study at large: Mean age, gender distribution, total cell number and subset yield did not differ between patients and healthy donors. Whereas all 30 or so donors provided naive and central memory subsets, regulatory and stem cell-like memory subsets were isolated from just 8 patients and roughly eight healthy donors. Across all samples, approximately 100 million sorted cells were examined, and cell number per subset correlated strongly with RNA yield. The study compared TCRB repertoires of sorted circulating CD4+ T cell subsets between recently diagnosed type 1 diabetes patients and matched healthy donors.

Beyond this particular receptor, the publication reports: HLA sub-analyses involved small numbers of individuals, so any influence of HLA type on TCRB rearrangement remained unresolved. PCR might favor shorter templates, but patient and control samples were amplified and corrected together, so any skew would affect both groups equally. In all four CD4+ subsets, TCRB CDR3 length was moderately but significantly shorter in type 1 diabetes patients. Naive, central memory and regulatory TCRB repertoires appeared to be more similar among patients than among healthy donors. Fewer insertions and more nucleotide deletions at VDJ recombination sites were observed in patients with type 1 diabetes, implying thymic rearrangement abnormalities. Because cDNA was sequenced instead of genomic DNA, highly expressing activated cells could be over-represented, though the groups showed no difference in activation or CD3 levels.

Ends trimmed: V by 3 bases, J by 2 bases; bases unmatched to a gene: 2. CDR1 SGHRS and CDR2 YFSETQ are derived from the germline V gene. Counted from cysteine to phenylalanine, this CDR3 has 14 amino acids. CDR3 DNA is the only sequence kept; it has 42 bases, read in frame from the first base. The sequence is built from TRBV5-1 and TRBJ1-5; 7 bases in between match TRBD1. The specimen sequenced was central memory CD4+ T cells from blood. The TCR comes from a man aged 18 to 29 with type 1 diabetes. The DNA sequence is TGCGCCAGCAGCTCCAGGGGGGGCAATCAGCCCCAGCATTTT. This translates into CASSSRGGNQPQHF. The CDR3, completed at both ends by the reference TRBV5-1 and TRBJ1-5 genes, gives the full variable domain KAGVTQTPRYLIKTRGQQVTLSCSPISGHRSVSWYQQTPGQGLQFLFEYFSETQRNKGNFPGRFSGRQFSNSRSEMNVSTLELGDSALYLCASSSRGGNQPQHFGDGTRLSIL.